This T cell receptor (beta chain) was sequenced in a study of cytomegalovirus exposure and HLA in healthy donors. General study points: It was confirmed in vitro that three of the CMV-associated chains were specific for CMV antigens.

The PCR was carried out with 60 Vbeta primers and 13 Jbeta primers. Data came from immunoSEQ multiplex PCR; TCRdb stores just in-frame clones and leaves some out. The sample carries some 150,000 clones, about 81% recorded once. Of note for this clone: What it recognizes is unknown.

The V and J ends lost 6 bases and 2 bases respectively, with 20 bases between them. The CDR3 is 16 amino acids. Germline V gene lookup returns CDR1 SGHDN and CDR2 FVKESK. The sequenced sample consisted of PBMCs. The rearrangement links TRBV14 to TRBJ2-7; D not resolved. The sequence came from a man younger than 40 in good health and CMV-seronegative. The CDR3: CASSYASYGATYEQYF. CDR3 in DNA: TGTGCCAGCAGTTATGCCTCTTACGGAGCAACCTACGAGCAGTACTTC.